The T cell receptor (beta chain) described here comes from a study of spatial heterogeneity in lung cancer. About the study: When available, follow-up PBMC samples taken a median of around two years after resection were sequenced. Detection of beta-chain sequences consistently exceeded that of alpha-chain sequences.

TCRdb processed the 5' RACE reads anew with MiXCR; each CDR3 protein has one entry. The repertoire holds around 30,000 distinct CDR3 sequences, with around 5.8% as singletons. As for time point: blood at routine non-recurrence follow-up after resection. Whole RNA obtained from tumor, nontumor lung or frozen PBMC underwent sequencing without sorting. Germline CDR1 and CDR2: DFQATT and SNEGSKA (reference sequence). The CDR3 consists of 15 residues. The J segment lost 2 bases and the V segment lost 0 bases, leaving 0 bases of the junction unmatched. This clonotype was observed a handful of times. The genes are TRBV20-1 and TRBJ2-4; 11 bases agree with TRBD1. This TCR derives from a male donor with early-stage non-small cell lung cancer. This specimen consisted of PBMCs, obtained at follow-up. Written as DNA, the CDR3 is TGCAGTGCTAGAGAGGACAGGGGGCCCAAAAACATTCAGTACTTC. It yields the protein CSAREDRGPKNIQYF.